The 19 T cell receptor beta chains in this list originate from one sample, sequenced in a study of blood T cell repertoires in COVID-19. TCRdb keeps only in-frame clones here, not all; method: immunoSEQ multiplex PCR. This sample has about 330,000 clones, with approximately 88% found just once. Sequencing input: peripheral blood. Every receptor here comes from a man younger than 45 with COVID-19, enrolled during active disease.

The chain couples TRBV18 to TRBJ1-3; D gene ambiguous. The CDR3 loop spans 15 amino acids. Germline loops: CDR1 KGHSH, CDR2 LQKENI. The V gene lost 1 base and the J gene lost 3 bases, with 10 bases spanning the gap. CDR3 bases: TGTGCCAGCTCACCACAGGAGGGAGTTGGAAACACCATATATTTT. It is translated as CASSPQEGVGNTIYF.

The chain joins TRBV6-5 to TRBJ2-7; the D gene is possibly TRBD1 (6 bases). Germline V gene sequence: CDR1 MNHEY, CDR2 SVGAGI. The V end lost 5 bases, the J end lost 3 bases, and 11 bases lay between the germline ends. The CDR3 is 13 amino acids. CDR3 in DNA: TGTGCCAGCAGTATCGGGACAATCTACGAGCAGTACTTC. The encoded protein is CASSIGTIYEQYF.

The rearrangement uses TRBV9 and TRBJ2-3; D might be TRBD2 (6 bases). Germline loops: CDR1 SGDLS, CDR2 YYNGEE. The CDR3 spans 15 residues. V lost 4 bases, J lost 4 bases, and 16 bases lay in between. CDR3 sequence reads: CASSPDEGRSDTQYF. CDR3 coding DNA: TGTGCCAGCAGCCCCGACGAGGGGAGGTCAGATACGCAGTATTTT. The variable domain in full, with the rest retrieved from reference TRBV9 and TRBJ2-3, is DSGVTQTPKHLITATGQRVTLRCSPRSGDLSVYWYQQSLDQGLQFLIQYYNGEERAKGNILERFSAQQFPDLHSELNLSSLELGDSALYFCASSPDEGRSDTQYFGPGTRLTVL.

A word on this clone: At one boundary the junction diverges from the germline segment, which might be a read error. The rearrangement links TRBV7-3 to TRBJ2-3; TRBD1 is a possible D gene (5 bases). This CDR3 is 14 amino acids long. The germline V gene has CDR1 SGHTA and CDR2 FQGTGA. The CDR3 spells CASSLESHTGTQYF. The CDR3 coding sequence is TGTGCCAGTAGCTTAGAATCTCACACAGGTACGCAGTATTTT.

This sequence joins TRBV6-5 and TRBJ2-1; 8 bases align to TRBD2. CDR3 length equals 14 residues. Germline V gives CDR1 MNHEY, CDR2 SVGAGI. V was clipped by 9 bases and J by 8 bases; unmatched bases: 12. The CDR3 sequence is CASSREGHIYEQFF. The CDR3 region has the DNA TGTGCCAGTAGTCGGGAGGGCCATATTTATGAGCAGTTCTTC.

V usage is TRBV7-2 and J usage is TRBJ1-3, with TRBD1 matching 8 bases. This CDR3 has 15 residues. Germline V gene lookup returns CDR1 SGHTA and CDR2 FQGNSA. The J segment lost 0 bases and the V segment lost 5 bases, leaving 3 bases of the junction unmatched. For the CDR3, the DNA is TGTGCCAGCAGCGGAACAGGGGGCTCTGGAAACACCATATATTTT. This translates into CASSGTGGSGNTIYF.

This rearrangement joins TRBV7-2 to TRBJ1-1, with D maybe TRBD1 (5 bases). Germline CDR1 reads SGHTA; CDR2 reads FQGNSA. V was trimmed by 5 bases and J by 3 bases, leaving 10 bases between them. The CDR3 contains 13 residues. The CDR3 loop is CASSPGGYTEAFF. CDR3 nucleotides: TGTGCCAGCAGCCCGGGGGGATACACTGAAGCTTTCTTT.

The chain is built from TRBV2 and TRBJ2-7; the D gene is possibly TRBD2 (5 bases). Germline assignment: CDR1 SNHLY and CDR2 FYNNEI. This CDR3 spans 16 amino acids. V was cut by 4 bases and J by 0 bases, with 16 bases left in between. CDR3 sequence reads: CASSAARLPSSYEQYF. CDR3 coding DNA: TGTGCCAGCAGTGCCGCCAGACTACCGAGCTCCTACGAGCAGTACTTC.

This clone was found once. The chain has TRBV2 and TRBJ2-7, with unresolved D. V was cut by 7 bases and J by 3 bases, with 13 bases left in between. The germline gives CDR1 SNHLY, CDR2 FYNNEI. CDR3 length: 13 residues. The CDR3 DNA reads as TGTGCCAGCATCAACGGCGCGGACTACGAGCAGTACTTC. Its protein is CASINGADYEQYF.

The DNA for the CDR3 is TGTGCCAGCAGCCCTGGACTGCCGGGAGACACCATATATTTT. Translating it yields CASSPGLPGDTIYF. The chain employs TRBV7-9 and TRBJ1-3; D is ambiguous. The CDR3 totals 14 residues. V was pared by 5 bases and J by 8 bases, with 16 bases between. Germline V gene data show CDR1 as SEHNR and CDR2 as FQNEAQ (reference sequence). Looking up the rest from reference TRBV7-9 and TRBJ1-3 gives the full variable domain: DTGVSQNPRHKITKRGQNVTFRCDPISEHNRLYWYRQTLGQGPEFLTYFQNEAQLEKSRLLSDRFSAERPKGSFSTLEIQRTEQGDSAMYLCASSPGLPGDTIYFGEGSWLTVV.

V gene TRBV24-1 combines with J gene TRBJ2-2, with 13 positions matching TRBD2. Germline V CDR1 and CDR2: KGHDR, SFDVKD. This CDR3 is 16 amino acids long. The V and J ends lost 8 bases and 4 bases, in that order; junction bases with no gene match: 6. The CDR3 nucleotides read TGTGCCACCACCGGGACTAGCGGGGACCCCACCGGGGAGCTGTTTTTT. It translates to CATTGTSGDPTGELFF.

The chain couples TRBV7-8 to TRBJ1-2, with TRBD1 identical over 11 bases. V dropped 6 bases and J dropped 5; count of bases not matched to a gene: 11. This CDR3 contains 16 residues. Germline CDR1 and CDR2: SGHVS and FQNEAQ. The CDR3 loop is CASSLEGTGGSYGYTF. DNA of the CDR3: TGTGCCAGCAGTCTCGAGGGGACAGGGGGATCGTATGGCTACACCTTC.

The chain links TRBV27 to TRBJ1-2; 9 bases map to TRBD1. This CDR3 spans 17 amino acids. Losses at the gene ends were 0 bases for V and 0 bases for J; bases not matched to a gene: 5. Germline lookup yields CDR1 MNHEY and CDR2 SMNVEV (reference sequence). As DNA, the CDR3 is TGTGCCAGCAGTTTATCCGGACAGGGGATCGCTAACTATGGCTACACCTTC. Residues: CASSLSGQGIANYGYTF.

This chain connects TRBV4-3 to TRBJ2-1; 9 bases map to TRBD1. Germline loops: CDR1 LGHNA, CDR2 YSLEER. The CDR3 sequence is 15 residues long. Trimming took 5 bases from V and 2 from J; bases not matched to a gene: 4. The CDR3 DNA sequence: TGCGCCAGCAGCGGGGGACAGGGAGCCTACAATGAGCAGTTCTTC. Its protein is CASSGGQGAYNEQFF.

The gene calls are TRBV12-5 and TRBJ1-2, with no clear D. Trimming took off 1 base at V and 7 bases at J, with 13 bases between the two ends. Germline V CDR1 and CDR2: LGHNT, FRNRAP. There are 14 residues in the CDR3. The CDR3 DNA follows: TGTGCTAGTGGTTTGGGGCAGGCACTGGGTGGCTACACCTTC. This sequence encodes CASGLGQALGGYTF.

This clone was observed once. The chain carries TRBV6-5 and TRBJ2-7; 7 nucleotides match TRBD1. V was pared by 5 bases and J by 6 bases, with 7 bases of the junction left unmatched. Germline CDR1 MNHEY, CDR2 SVGAGI. The CDR3 contains 13 residues. The CDR3 loop is CASSRQGHGEQYF. DNA of the CDR3: TGTGCCAGCAGTCGACAGGGCCACGGCGAGCAGTACTTC.

The chain employs TRBV25-1 and TRBJ2-1; tentatively, D is TRBD1 (6 bases). V lost 8 bases to trimming and J lost 8 bases, with 16 bases between them. Germline V gives CDR1 MGHDK, CDR2 SYGVNS. The CDR3 is 13 amino acids. CDR3 protein: CASGRTGSDEQFF. DNA of the CDR3: TGTGCCAGCGGCCGAACAGGGTCGGATGAGCAGTTCTTC.

The chain has TRBV5-1 and TRBJ2-6, with D possibly TRBD1 on 6 matching bases. The CDR3 sequence is 15 residues long. Looked up from germline, CDR1 is SGHRS and CDR2 is YFSETQ. Trimming shortened V by 3 bases and J by 0 bases, and 7 bases separated the two germline ends. This CDR3 reads CASSSGHSGANVLTF. The CDR3 DNA sequence: TGCGCCAGCAGCTCGGGACACTCTGGGGCCAACGTCCTGACTTTC.

The chain links TRBV19 to TRBJ1-2; D uncertain. The germline V gene has CDR1 LNHDA and CDR2 SQIVND (reference sequence). Trimming cost V 6 bases and J 3 bases, with 8 bases left between them. CDR3 length equals 12 residues. The CDR3 reads CASREPYYGYTF. CDR3 in DNA: TGTGCCAGTAGAGAGCCCTACTATGGCTACACCTTC.